This TCR beta chain was sequenced during a study of OX40 agonist ivuxolimab in advanced cancers. About the study as a whole: Ivuxolimab was a fully human IgG2 agonistic monoclonal antibody targeting the costimulatory receptor OX40 (CD134). Of the approximately 50 dose-escalation patients, hepatocellular carcinoma was present in approximately 20, melanoma in approximately 15, renal cell carcinoma in 9 and head and neck cancer in 9. Intravenous ivuxolimab was administered to patients every 2 weeks at six dose levels: 0.01, 0.1, 0.3, 1.5, 3 and 10 mg/kg. The monotherapy dose-escalation portion (N of about 50 patients) of the phase I ivuxolimab trial is reported in the paper. Partial responses occurred in three dose-escalation patients: two with cutaneous melanoma and one with hepatocellular carcinoma. The dose-escalation cohort was around 83% male with a mean age of around 64 years, ranging from about 23 to 85. Peripheral TCRbeta sequencing was intended to test whether TCR sequence diversity was altered and clonal T-cell expansion was caused by ivuxolimab. Patients were allowed to have had prior anti-PD-1, anti-PD-L1 or anti-CTLA-4 therapy, and 30% to 40% of the dose-escalation patients had previously received checkpoint inhibitors. Broader findings and caveats from the paper: After ivuxolimab, CD8+ T cells had more expanded clones than CD4+ T cells on average. The antigen specificity of the clonally expanded peripheral T cells was not determined. In the 0.1-3.0 mg/kg groups, partial responders had among the lowest normalized peripheral clonal expansion, particularly in CD8+ T cells. Low levels of normalized T-cell clonal expansion were also shown by some nonresponding patients. Clonal expansion of both CD4+ and CD8+ blood T cells was observed from baseline to week 6 at doses 0.1 to 3.0 mg/kg.

Patients with autoimmune disease history or receiving systemic immunosuppression were excluded from the trial. In every dose cohort, peripheral blood was drawn for TCR sequencing at baseline, cycle 4 day 1, and cycle 7 day 1. Samples came from an open-label, multicenter, first-in-human phase I dose-escalation trial of ivuxolimab. The trial enrolled adults with locally advanced or metastatic head and neck squamous cell, hepatocellular, melanoma or renal cell carcinoma. CD4+ and CD8+ T cells were sorted separately from peripheral blood before TCR sequencing. Worth noting for this clone: This receptor's antigen is unknown. One base away there is no much larger clone; base qualities are not given.

The CDR1 and CDR2 encoded by the germline V gene are MNHNS and SASEGT. From the cysteine up to the phenylalanine, the CDR3 has a length of 13 residues. The DNA shown is the 39-base CDR3, in frame from base 1. V drops 1 base and J drops 3 bases, leaving 4 bases in between. Genomic DNA was extracted from sorted cells for sequencing of the TCRbeta CDR3 region. The immunoSEQ Assay was used to sequence the TCRbeta CDR3 regions. As stored in TCRdb, this immuneACCESS dataset retains in-frame rearrangements with V and J assigned. A fraction of the clones does not appear; measured against another copy, unresolved V genes explain less than half of the discrepancy, and the remainder lacks a known reason. The sample table holds about 40,000 clones, of which 88% were seen once. The ten largest make up approximately 23% of the sample.

This receptor was identified in an adult with an advanced solid tumor such as melanoma, head and neck, liver or kidney cancer. Sequencing was performed on CD4+ or CD8+ T cells sorted from blood, taken in a trial of the OX40 agonist ivuxolimab. Recombination joined TRBV6-1 with TRBJ2-1; confidence is insufficient to name the D gene. For the CDR3, the sequence is CASSEGHYNEQFF. In nucleotide form, the sequence is TGTGCCAGCAGTGAAGGTCACTACAATGAGCAGTTCTTC.